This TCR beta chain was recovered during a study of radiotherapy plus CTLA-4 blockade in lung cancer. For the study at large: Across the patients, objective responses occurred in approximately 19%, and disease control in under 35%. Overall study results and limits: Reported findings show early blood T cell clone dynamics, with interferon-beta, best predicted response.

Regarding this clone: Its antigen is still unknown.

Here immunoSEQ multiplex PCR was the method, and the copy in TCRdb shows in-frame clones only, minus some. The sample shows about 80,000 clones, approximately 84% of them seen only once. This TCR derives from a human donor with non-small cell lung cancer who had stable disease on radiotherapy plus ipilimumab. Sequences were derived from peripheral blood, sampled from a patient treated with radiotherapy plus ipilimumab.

DNA for the CDR3: TGTGCCAGCAGTGATGGGACAGGGGGCTCACCCCTCCACTTT. This translates into CASSDGTGGSPLHF. This chain joins TRBV6-1 and TRBJ1-6, with TRBD1 matching over 12 bases. Germline loops: CDR1 MNHNS, CDR2 SASEGT. This CDR3 has 14 amino acids. The junction had 1 base not matched to a gene; V was cut back by 3 bases and J by 10 bases.